A selection of T cell receptor beta chains follows, all from one sample in a study of T-cell reconstitution after alpha-beta-depleted transplantation in children. TCRdb used MiXCR to reprocess the PCR reads, holding one entry per CDR3 protein. The table lists 200,000 to 250,000 distinct CDR3 sequences, under 13% of them singletons. Material: PBMCs, obtained before TCRalphabeta/CD19-depleted stem cell transplant. The origin of the receptors is a child in the first two years of life with acute myeloid leukemia, due to receive a stem cell transplant. CDR3s leave out the opening cysteine and the closing phenylalanine or tryptophan. Fields, in order: J gene, V gene, CDR3 protein.

TRBJ2-3 TRBV6-5 ASSYSARTDTQY
TRBJ2-1 TRBV12-3/TRBV12-4 ASSQTGTGVGAGGGEQF
TRBJ2-2 TRBV12-3/TRBV12-4 ASSLWIAGGSGTGELF
TRBJ2-7 TRBV20-1 SALGTSRSYEQY
TRBJ2-7 TRBV6-5 ASSYQQGTYEQY
TRBJ1-1 TRBV18 ASSRDIMNTEAF
TRBJ1-5 TRBV20-1 SVKVPNQPQH
TRBJ2-7 TRBV12-3/TRBV12-4 ASSSLRDGYEQY
TRBJ2-1 TRBV11-3 ASSFVPFGIQNEQF
TRBJ2-7 TRBV5-1 ASSLGRTGVEEQY
TRBJ2-4 TRBV5-4 ASSLDEGAWAKNIQY
TRBJ2-2 TRBV12-3/TRBV12-4 ASSLARTGGASGELF
TRBJ1-1 TRBV5-1 ASSPSGATEAF
TRBJ2-1 TRBV12-3/TRBV12-4 ASSHKGLLNEQF
TRBJ2-2 TRBV9 ASSVAQGARTGELF
TRBJ2-7 TRBV12-2 ASRLAVSGRIIVGYEQY
TRBJ2-3 TRBV12-5 ASGLIGDTQY
TRBJ2-5 TRBV11-2 ASSLDRGPTGPQY
TRBJ1-2 TRBV14 ASSELGQGYGYT
TRBJ2-1 TRBV20-1 SARDRPGSYNEQF
TRBJ2-7 TRBV7-2 ASSPGQGLLREQY
TRBJ2-2 TRBV5-1 ASSLFTQTGDVGELF
TRBJ2-1 TRBV6-2/TRBV6-3 ASRGREDEQF